This T cell receptor beta chain originates from a study of T cells in localized non-small cell lung cancer. V was clipped by 0 bases and J by 4 bases, with 17 bases between them. Germline CDR1 and CDR2: SGHRS and YFSETQ. The CDR3 is 16 amino acids. Produced via immunoSEQ multiplex PCR; TCRdb's table is partial and in-frame only. The profile shows 25,000 to 35,000 clones, 80% to 95% of them singletons. The TCR was taken from a female donor of 60 years or more with stage I lung adenocarcinoma. The chain has TRBV5-1 and TRBJ2-7; D might be TRBD1 or TRBD2, each matching 6 bases. Source: peripheral blood, taken before any cancer treatment. The CDR3 spells CASSLVWGANLYEQYF. The CDR3 coding sequence is TGCGCCAGCAGCTTGGTATGGGGGGCGAATTTGTACGAGCAGTACTTC.